This T cell receptor beta chain came from a study of healthy donors' naive CD4 and CD8 T cells. CD4+CD8-CD45RO-CD45RA+ cells were naive CD4+; CD8+CD4-CD45RA+CD27bright cells were naive CD8+. A linear amplification protocol produced the TCR libraries from about 450 ng of total RNA. TCRdb reanalysed the reads using MiXCR and keeps one entry per CDR3 protein. The data contain about 180,000 distinct CDR3 sequences, around three quarters of them seen just once; the ten biggest clones take up about 2.3%. Findings and caveats of the study: Naive CD4+ and CD8+ cells reportedly differed in usage of most V and J genes. Negatively charged CDR3s marked CD8+ lineage; positively charged CDR3s marked CD4+ lineage. Roughly 13% of CD4/CD8 propensity variance appeared explained by V, J and CDR3 charge.

Trimming removed 4 bases at V and 0 bases at J, with 14 bases between. The CDR3 length is 15 residues. Germline-derived CDR1 and CDR2 are SQVTM and ANQGSEA. Remarks on this clonotype: What it binds is unknown.

Sequenced sample: naive CD4+ and CD8+ T cells sorted from blood, pooled from several donors. This receptor was identified in a pool of human donors in good health; the sample pools cells from several healthy donors. This chain links TRBV29-1 with TRBJ2-3; no clear D gene. CDR3 nucleotide sequence: TGCAGCGTTGGGTTCAGAGTAGCTAGCACAGATACGCAGTATTTT. As protein: CSVGFRVASTDTQYF.